The clone carrying this T cell receptor beta chain was detected once. Its target is not known. Germline V gene data show CDR1 as SEHNR and CDR2 as FQNEAQ (reference sequence). Losses at the gene ends were 5 bases for V and 5 bases for J; bases not matched to a gene: 5. The CDR3 consists of 14 residues. The data originate from a study of cytomegalovirus exposure and HLA in healthy donors. Overall study results and limits: A link between a missense DCLRE1C variant and TCR beta V- and J-gene trimming emerged from a later analysis.

Use of 60 Vbeta and 13 Jbeta primers characterized the PCR. The protocol was immunoSEQ multiplex PCR, while the TCRdb copy is restricted to in-frame clones and leaves out a portion. The table has some 170,000 clones, about 80% seen once; the top ten hold 1%. The sequencing input was PBMCs. The V and J genes are TRBV7-9 and TRBJ1-4; 7 bases are a match to TRBD1. The sequence came from a woman aged 35 to 49 in good health and CMV-seronegative. The CDR3 bases are TGTGCCAGCAGCCCCCAGGGGGTGAATGAAAAACTGTTTTTT. Its translation: CASSPQGVNEKLFF.